This entry lists 2 T cell receptor beta chains sequenced from one sample in a study of CD4 T cells in relation to SARS-CoV-2 and coronaviruses. Some clones are missing from TCRdb's copy, which holds only in-frame ones; the method was immunoSEQ multiplex PCR. Of 55,000 to 70,000 clones listed, 93% were seen once; the top ten hold about 0.23%. Unexposed donor CD4+ T cells date from about 2011-2018, before the COVID-19 pandemic. The sequencing sample was made of naive CD4+ T cells from PBMCs. Stated subset: naive CD4+ T cells isolated by negative enrichment. These TCRs come from a human donor in good health.

The chain is built from TRBV2 and TRBJ1-2, with D perhaps matching TRBD1 (6 bases). The V and J ends lost 7 bases and 4 bases respectively, with 7 bases between them. Germline CDR1 is SNHLY and CDR2 is FYNNEI. There are 11 residues in the CDR3. CDR3 protein: CASKGGYGYTF. The CDR3, as DNA: TGTGCCAGCAAGGGGGGCTATGGCTACACCTTC.

This clone showed up just a few times. The J gene is TRBJ1-5, the V gene TRBV27, with TRBD1 identical over 10 bases. Trimming removed 5 bases from V and 5 bases from J; junction bases left unmatched: 6. CDR1 and CDR2 from the germline V gene are MNHEY and SMNVEV (reference sequence). The CDR3 runs 15 residues. CDR3 in amino acids: CASSPLGTGDQPQHF. The DNA for the CDR3 is TGTGCCAGCAGTCCCCTTGGGACAGGGGATCAGCCCCAGCATTTT.